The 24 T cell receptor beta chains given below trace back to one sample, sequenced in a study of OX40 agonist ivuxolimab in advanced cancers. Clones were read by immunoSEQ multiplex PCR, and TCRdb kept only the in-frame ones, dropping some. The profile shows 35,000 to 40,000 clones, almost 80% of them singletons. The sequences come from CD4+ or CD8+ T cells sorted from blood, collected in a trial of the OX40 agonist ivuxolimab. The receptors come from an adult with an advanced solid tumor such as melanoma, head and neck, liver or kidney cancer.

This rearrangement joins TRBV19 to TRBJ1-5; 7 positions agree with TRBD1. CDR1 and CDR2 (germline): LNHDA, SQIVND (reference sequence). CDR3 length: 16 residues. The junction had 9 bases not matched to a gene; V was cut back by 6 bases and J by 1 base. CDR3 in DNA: TGTGCCAGTAGCTACGGGACAGTACTGAGCAATCAGCCCCAGCATTTT. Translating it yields CASSYGTVLSNQPQHF. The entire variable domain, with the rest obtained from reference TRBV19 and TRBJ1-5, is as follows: DGGITQSPKYLFRKEGQNVTLSCEQNLNHDAMYWYRQDPGQGLRLIYYSQIVNDFQKGDIAEGYSVSREKKESFPLTVTSAQKNPTAFYLCASSYGTVLSNQPQHFGDGTRLSIL.

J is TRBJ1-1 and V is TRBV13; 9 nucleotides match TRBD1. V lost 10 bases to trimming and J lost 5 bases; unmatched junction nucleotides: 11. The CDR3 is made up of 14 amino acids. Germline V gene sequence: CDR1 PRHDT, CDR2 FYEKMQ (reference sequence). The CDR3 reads CATGRDRAYTEAFF. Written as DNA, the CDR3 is TGTGCCACGGGGCGGGACAGGGCTTATACTGAAGCTTTCTTT.

The CDR3 spells CASSVVEKGYYGYTF. CDR3 sequence (DNA): TGTGCCAGCAGCGTAGTTGAGAAGGGATACTATGGCTACACCTTC. The rearrangement links TRBV9 to TRBJ1-2, with D hard to call. Per the germline V gene, CDR1 is SGDLS and CDR2 is YYNGEE. The CDR3 has 15 amino acids. Trimming removed 0 bases at V and 3 bases at J, with 12 bases between.

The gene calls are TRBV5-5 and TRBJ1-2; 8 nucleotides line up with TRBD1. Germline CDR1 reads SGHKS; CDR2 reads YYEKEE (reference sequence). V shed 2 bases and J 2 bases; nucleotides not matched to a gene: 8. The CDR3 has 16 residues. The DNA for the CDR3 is TGTGCCAGCAGCTTTCCGCAGGGGGCCGCCAACTATGGCTACACCTTC. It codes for CASSFPQGAANYGYTF.

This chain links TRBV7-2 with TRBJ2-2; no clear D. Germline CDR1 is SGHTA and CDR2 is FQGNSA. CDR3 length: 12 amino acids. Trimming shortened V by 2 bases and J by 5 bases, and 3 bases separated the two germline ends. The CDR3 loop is CASSLSTGELFF. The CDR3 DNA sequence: TGTGCCAGCAGCTTAAGTACCGGGGAGCTGTTTTTT.

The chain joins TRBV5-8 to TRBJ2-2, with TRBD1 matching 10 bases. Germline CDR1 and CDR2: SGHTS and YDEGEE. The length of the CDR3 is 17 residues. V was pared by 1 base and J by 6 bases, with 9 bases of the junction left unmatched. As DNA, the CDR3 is TGTGCCAGCAGCTTGTTGAGGACAGGGGGTTCTGCCGGGGAGCTGTTTTTT. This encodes CASSLLRTGGSAGELFF. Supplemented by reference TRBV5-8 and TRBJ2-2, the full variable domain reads EAGVTQSPTHLIKTRGQQATLRCSPISGHTSVYWYQQALGLGLQFLLWYDEGEERNRGNFPPRFSGRQFPNYSSELNVNALELEDSALYLCASSLLRTGGSAGELFFGEGSRLTVL.

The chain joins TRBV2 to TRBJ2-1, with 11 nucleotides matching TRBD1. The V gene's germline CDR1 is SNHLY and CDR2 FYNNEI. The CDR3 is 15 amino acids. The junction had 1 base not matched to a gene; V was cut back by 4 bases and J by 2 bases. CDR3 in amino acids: CASSGTGGAYNEQFF. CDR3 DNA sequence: TGTGCCAGCAGTGGGACAGGGGGCGCCTACAATGAGCAGTTCTTC.

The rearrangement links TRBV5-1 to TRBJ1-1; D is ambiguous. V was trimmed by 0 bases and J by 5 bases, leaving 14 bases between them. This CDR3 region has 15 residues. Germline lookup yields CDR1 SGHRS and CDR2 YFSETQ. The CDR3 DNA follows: TGCGCCAGCAGCTTGGCCGGGGAGGGTAGTACTGAAGCTTTCTTT. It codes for CASSLAGEGSTEAFF.

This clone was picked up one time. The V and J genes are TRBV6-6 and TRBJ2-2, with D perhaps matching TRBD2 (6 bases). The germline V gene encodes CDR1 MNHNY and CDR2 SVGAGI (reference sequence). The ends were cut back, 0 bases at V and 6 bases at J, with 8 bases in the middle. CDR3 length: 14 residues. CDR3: CASSYSGGAGELFF. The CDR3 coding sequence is TGTGCCAGCAGTTACTCGGGCGGGGCCGGGGAGCTGTTTTTT.

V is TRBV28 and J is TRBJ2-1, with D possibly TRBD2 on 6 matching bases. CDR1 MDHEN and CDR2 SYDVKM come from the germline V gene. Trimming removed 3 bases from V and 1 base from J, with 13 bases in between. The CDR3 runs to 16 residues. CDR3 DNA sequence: TGTGCCAGCAGTTTGCAGCTAGCGATTTCCTACAATGAGCAGTTCTTC. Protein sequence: CASSLQLAISYNEQFF.

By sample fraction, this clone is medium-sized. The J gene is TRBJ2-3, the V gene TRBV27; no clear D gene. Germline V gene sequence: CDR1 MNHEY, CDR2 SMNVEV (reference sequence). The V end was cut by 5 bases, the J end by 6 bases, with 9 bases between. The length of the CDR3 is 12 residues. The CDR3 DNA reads TGTGCCAGCAGTCCTACATCTGATACGCAGTATTTT. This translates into CASSPTSDTQYF.

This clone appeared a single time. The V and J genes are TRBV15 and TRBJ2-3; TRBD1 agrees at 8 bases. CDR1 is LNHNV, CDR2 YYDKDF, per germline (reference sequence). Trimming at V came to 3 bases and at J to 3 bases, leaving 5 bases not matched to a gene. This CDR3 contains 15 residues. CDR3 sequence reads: CATSSGTGTTDTQYF. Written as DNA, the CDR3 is TGTGCCACCAGCAGTGGGACAGGTACTACAGATACGCAGTATTTT.

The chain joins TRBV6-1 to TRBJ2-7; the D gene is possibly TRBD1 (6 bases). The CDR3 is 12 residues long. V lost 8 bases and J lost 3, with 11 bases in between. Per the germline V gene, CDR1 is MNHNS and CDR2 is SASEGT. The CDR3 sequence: CASEARGYEQYF. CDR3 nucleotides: TGTGCCAGCGAGGCCAGGGGCTACGAGCAGTACTTC.

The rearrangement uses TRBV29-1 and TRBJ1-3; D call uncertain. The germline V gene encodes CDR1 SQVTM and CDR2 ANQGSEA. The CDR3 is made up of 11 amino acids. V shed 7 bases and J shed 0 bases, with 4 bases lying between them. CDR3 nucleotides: TGCAGCGCCCACTCTGGAAACACCATATATTTT. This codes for CSAHSGNTIYF. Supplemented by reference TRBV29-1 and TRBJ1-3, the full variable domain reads SAVISQKPSRDICQRGTSLTIQCQVDSQVTMMFWYRQQPGQSLTLIATANQGSEATYESGFVIDKFPISRPNLTFSTLTVSNMSPEDSSIYLCSAHSGNTIYFGEGSWLTVV.

This chain's CDR3 is CSGRLDSNEQFF. The DNA for the CDR3 is TGCAGCGGAAGACTAGACTCCAATGAGCAGTTCTTC. The chain recombines TRBV29-1 with TRBJ2-1; TRBD2 might be the D (6 bases). V lost 7 bases, J lost 6 bases, and 13 bases lay in between. CDR3 length: 12 residues. CDR1 and CDR2 from the germline V gene are SQVTM and ANQGSEA.

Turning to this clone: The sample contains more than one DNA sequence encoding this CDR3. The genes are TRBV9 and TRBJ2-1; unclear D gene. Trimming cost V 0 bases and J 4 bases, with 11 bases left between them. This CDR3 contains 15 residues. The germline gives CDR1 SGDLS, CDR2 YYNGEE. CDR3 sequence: CASSVERWAYNEQFF. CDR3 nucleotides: TGTGCCAGCAGCGTAGAAAGATGGGCGTACAATGAGCAGTTCTTC. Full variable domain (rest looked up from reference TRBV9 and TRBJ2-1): DSGVTQTPKHLITATGQRVTLRCSPRSGDLSVYWYQQSLDQGLQFLIQYYNGEERAKGNILERFSAQQFPDLHSELNLSSLELGDSALYFCASSVERWAYNEQFFGPGTRLTVL.

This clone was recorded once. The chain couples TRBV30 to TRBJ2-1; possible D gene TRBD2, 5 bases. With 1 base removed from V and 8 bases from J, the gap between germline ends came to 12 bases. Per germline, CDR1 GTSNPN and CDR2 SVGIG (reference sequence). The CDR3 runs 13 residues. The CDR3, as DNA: TGTGCCTGGAGTGACGGGAACATTCATGAGCAGTTCTTC. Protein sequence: CAWSDGNIHEQFF.

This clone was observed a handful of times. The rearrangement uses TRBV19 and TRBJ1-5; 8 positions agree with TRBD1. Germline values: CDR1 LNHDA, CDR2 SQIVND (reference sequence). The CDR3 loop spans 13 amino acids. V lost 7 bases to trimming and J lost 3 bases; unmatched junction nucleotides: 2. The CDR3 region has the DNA TGTGCCAGTACAGGGGGCATCAATCAGCCCCAGCATTTT. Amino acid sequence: CASTGGINQPQHF.

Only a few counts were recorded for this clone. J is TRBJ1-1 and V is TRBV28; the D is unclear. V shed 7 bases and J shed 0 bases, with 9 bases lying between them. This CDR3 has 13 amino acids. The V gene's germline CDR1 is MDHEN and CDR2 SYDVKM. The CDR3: CASTTHMNTEAFF. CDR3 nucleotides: TGTGCCAGCACGACTCATATGAACACTGAAGCTTTCTTT.

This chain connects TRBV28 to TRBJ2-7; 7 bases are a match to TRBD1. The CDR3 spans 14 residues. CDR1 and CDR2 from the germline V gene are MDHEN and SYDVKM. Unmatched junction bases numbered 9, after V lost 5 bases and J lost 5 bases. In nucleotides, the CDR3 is TGTGCCAGCAGTCGGACAGGTCTTATCAACGAGCAGTACTTC. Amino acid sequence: CASSRTGLINEQYF.

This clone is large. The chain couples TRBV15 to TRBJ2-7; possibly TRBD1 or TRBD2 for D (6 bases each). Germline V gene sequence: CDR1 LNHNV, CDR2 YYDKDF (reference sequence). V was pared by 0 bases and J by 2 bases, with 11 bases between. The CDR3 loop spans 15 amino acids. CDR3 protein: CATSREAGHPYEQYF. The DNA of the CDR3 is TGTGCCACCAGCAGAGAGGCGGGACACCCCTACGAGCAGTACTTC.

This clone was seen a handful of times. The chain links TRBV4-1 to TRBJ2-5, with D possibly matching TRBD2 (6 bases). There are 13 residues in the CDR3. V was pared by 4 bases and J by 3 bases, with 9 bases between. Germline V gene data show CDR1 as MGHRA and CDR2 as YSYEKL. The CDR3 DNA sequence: TGCGCCAGCAGCCCGCCGGGGGAAGAGACCCAGTACTTC. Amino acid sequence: CASSPPGEETQYF.

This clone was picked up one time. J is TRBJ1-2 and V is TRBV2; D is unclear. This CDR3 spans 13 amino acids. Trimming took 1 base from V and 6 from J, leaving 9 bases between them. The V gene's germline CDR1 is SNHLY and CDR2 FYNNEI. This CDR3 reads CASSEETENGYTF. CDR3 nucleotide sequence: TGTGCCAGCAGTGAAGAAACAGAGAATGGCTACACCTTC.

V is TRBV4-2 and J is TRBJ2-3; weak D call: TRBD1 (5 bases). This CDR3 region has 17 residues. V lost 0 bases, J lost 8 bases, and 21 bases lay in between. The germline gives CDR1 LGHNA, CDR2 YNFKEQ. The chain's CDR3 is CASSQERGDVGLGTQYF. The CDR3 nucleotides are TGTGCCAGCAGCCAAGAAAGGGGTGATGTAGGGTTGGGTACGCAGTATTTT.